This is a list of T cell receptor beta chains from one sample in a study of blood T cell repertoires in COVID-19. Produced via immunoSEQ multiplex PCR; TCRdb's table is partial and in-frame only. The data contain approximately 100,000 clones, around 84% of them singletons. Sequencing was carried out using peripheral blood. The origin of the receptors is a woman aged 65 to 85 with active or convalescent COVID-19. CDR3s include the opening cysteine and the closing phenylalanine or tryptophan. Fields, in order: V gene, D gene, J gene, clone size, CDR3 protein, CDR3 DNA. A D gene is named only where the DNA matches it firmly. Size values are once, few and many counts, or a class for expanded clones, and some rows have none.

TRBV5-4	NA	TRBJ2-2	NA	CASSFQMAGTGELFF	TGTGCCAGCAGCTTTCAGATGGCGGGCACCGGGGAGCTGTTTTTT
TRBV12-5	NA	TRBJ1-1	NA	CASGLNRNTEAFF	TGTGCTAGTGGTTTAAACAGGAACACTGAAGCTTTCTTT
TRBV7-2	TRBD2	TRBJ2-1	NA	CASSRPSGIYGNEQFF	TGTGCCAGCAGCAGGCCTAGCGGGATCTACGGTAATGAGCAGTTCTTC
TRBV7-9	TRBD1	TRBJ1-5	NA	CASSLGTGGFNQPQHF	TGTGCCAGCAGCCTAGGGACAGGGGGCTTCAATCAGCCCCAGCATTTT
TRBV6-5	NA	TRBJ2-7	NA	CASSYETGPYEQYF	TGTGCCAGCAGTTACGAGACAGGCCCCTACGAGCAGTACTTC
TRBV6-2/TRBV6-3	NA	TRBJ1-2	NA	CASSARDTFLSVYGYTF	TGTGCCAGCAGTGCCCGGGACACATTCCTATCCGTCTATGGCTACACCTTC
TRBV30	TRBD1	TRBJ1-2	NA	CAWSVRGRGQRNYGYTF	TGTGCCTGGAGTGTAAGGGGCAGGGGGCAAAGAAACTATGGCTACACCTTC
TRBV4-1	TRBD1	TRBJ2-1	few	CASSQAGTGTRLSNEQFF	TGCGCCAGCAGCCAGGCCGGGACAGGGACGCGATTGAGCAATGAGCAGTTCTTC
TRBV4-1	TRBD2	TRBJ2-1	NA	CASSLSKGTSEVHEQFF	TGCGCCAGCAGCCTATCAAAGGGGACTAGCGAGGTCCATGAGCAGTTCTTC
TRBV18	NA	TRBJ2-1	NA	CASSPLVGVDEQFF	TGTGCCAGCTCACCACTTGTAGGGGTAGATGAGCAGTTCTTC
TRBV15	NA	TRBJ2-1	NA	CATSFHTNTEQFF	TGTGCCACCAGCTTCCACACCAACACTGAGCAGTTCTTC
TRBV28	TRBD1	TRBJ1-2	NA	CASSPLGTGNNYGYTF	TGTGCCAGCAGTCCCCTGGGGACAGGCAATAACTATGGCTACACCTTC
TRBV5-4	TRBD2	TRBJ2-3	NA	CASSSGLAGVTDTQYF	TGTGCCAGCAGCTCCGGACTAGCGGGAGTGACAGATACGCAGTATTTT
TRBV5-1	NA	TRBJ2-5	NA	CASSLVRLAPQETQYF	TGCGCCAGCAGCTTGGTTCGCCTAGCTCCACAAGAGACCCAGTACTTC
TRBV2	NA	TRBJ1-5	NA	CASSRFYSNQPQHF	TGTGCCAGCAGCCGGTTTTATAGCAATCAGCCCCAGCATTTT
TRBV19	NA	TRBJ1-5	few	CASSERGGGPAYNQPQHF	TGTGCCAGTAGTGAGAGGGGCGGGGGCCCTGCGTACAATCAGCCCCAGCATTTT
TRBV3-1/TRBV3-2	TRBD2	TRBJ2-3	NA	CASSQDGGLGHTDTQYF	TGTGCCAGCAGCCAAGATGGGGGACTAGGGCACACAGATACGCAGTATTTT
TRBV7-6	TRBD1	TRBJ2-7	NA	CASSFSSGQGREGEQYF	TGTGCCAGCAGCTTCTCGTCGGGACAGGGTAGGGAAGGCGAGCAGTACTTC
TRBV3-1/TRBV3-2	NA	TRBJ2-5	NA	CASSQGGRKTQYF	TGTGCCAGCAGCCAAGGAGGGCGTAAGACCCAGTACTTC
TRBV7-2	TRBD1	TRBJ2-7	NA	CASSLDRTGGSYEQYF	TGTGCCAGCAGCTTAGACCGGACAGGGGGGAGCTACGAGCAGTACTTC
TRBV3-1/TRBV3-2	TRBD2	TRBJ2-6	few	CASSPPSGSSGANVLTF	TGTGCCAGCAGCCCTCCTAGCGGGAGCTCTGGGGCCAACGTCCTGACTTTC
TRBV5-1	NA	TRBJ1-5	NA	CASSLEGGSNQPQHF	TGCGCCAGCAGCTTGGAGGGGGGGAGCAATCAGCCCCAGCATTTT
TRBV5-1	TRBD1	TRBJ2-7	NA	CASSLGTGGHEQYF	TGCGCCAGCAGCTTGGGGACAGGGGGCCACGAGCAGTACTTC
TRBV6-4	TRBD2	TRBJ2-1	NA	CASSRSGTMVLREQFF	TGTGCCAGCAGCCGCTCCGGGACTATGGTTTTGCGAGAGCAGTTCTTC
TRBV5-1	TRBD1	TRBJ1-6	NA	CASSLGQGKRAPLHF	TGCGCCAGCAGCTTGGGACAGGGGAAGAGGGCACCCCTCCACTTT
TRBV7-9	NA	TRBJ1-1	once	CASSTEGGTEAFF	TGTGCCAGCAGCACCGAAGGGGGCACTGAAGCTTTCTTT
TRBV5-1	TRBD1	TRBJ1-1	NA	CASSLGQGNMNTEAFF	TGCGCCAGCAGCTTGGGACAGGGAAATATGAACACTGAAGCTTTCTTT
TRBV4-3	NA	TRBJ2-1	NA	CASSQDPGNEQFF	TGCGCCAGCAGCCAGGATCCAGGCAATGAGCAGTTCTTC
TRBV3-1/TRBV3-2	TRBD2	TRBJ2-4	once	CASRGSGSLTKNIQYF	TGTGCCAGCAGGGGTAGCGGGAGTTTAACCAAAAACATTCAGTACTTC
TRBV11-3	TRBD2	TRBJ2-3	NA	CASSLTSGADTQYF	TGTGCCAGCAGCCTAACTAGCGGGGCAGATACGCAGTATTTT
TRBV12-1	NA	TRBJ2-7	NA	CASSLGLAGGPSYEQYF	TGTGCCAGCAGCCTAGGACTAGCGGGAGGGCCCTCATACGAGCAGTACTTC
TRBV25-1	NA	TRBJ1-4	NA	CASSEPTGLGEKLFF	TGTGCCAGCAGTGAACCAACAGGTTTGGGTGAAAAACTGTTTTTT
TRBV6-5	NA	TRBJ2-3	NA	CASKITGVDTQYF	TGTGCCAGCAAGATAACGGGAGTGGATACGCAGTATTTT
TRBV7-9	TRBD2	TRBJ2-7	few	CASSLRWAGGQDEQYF	TGTGCCAGCAGCTTAAGGTGGGCGGGAGGTCAGGACGAGCAGTACTTC